This T cell receptor (beta chain) is drawn from a study of T cells in Graves' hyperthyroidism and ophthalmopathy. General observations from the study: From stable hyperthyroidism, ophthalmopathy was set apart by a 13 V-J model.

Based on clinical symptoms, serum thyroxine and TRAb, thyroid ultrasound and orbital computed tomography, diagnoses were reached. The CDR3 regions of TCR beta were amplified from RNA transcripts. The TCR CDR3 was amplified in a first-round RT-PCR using the HTBI primer set. MiXCR, applied by TCRdb to the multiplex PCR reads, yields one record per CDR3 protein. The sample contains about 640,000 distinct CDR3 sequences, 40% to 55% of which appear only once. Points on this clonotype: Its antigen is not known.

The material sequenced was peripheral blood or thyroid tissue (not recorded which). This sequence was found in an adult man with Graves' disease, either hyperthyroidism or ophthalmopathy (not recorded which).

The CDR3 DNA is TGTGCCAGCAGCCAAGGGGGGCAGAACTACGAGCAGTACTTC. Translation gives CASSQGGQNYEQYF. The rearrangement joins TRBV7-3 to TRBJ2-7; D could derive from TRBD1 or TRBD2 (6 bases each). The CDR3 consists of 14 residues. Germline V CDR1 and CDR2: SGHTA, FQGTGA. V lost 5 bases and J lost 3, with 14 bases in between.